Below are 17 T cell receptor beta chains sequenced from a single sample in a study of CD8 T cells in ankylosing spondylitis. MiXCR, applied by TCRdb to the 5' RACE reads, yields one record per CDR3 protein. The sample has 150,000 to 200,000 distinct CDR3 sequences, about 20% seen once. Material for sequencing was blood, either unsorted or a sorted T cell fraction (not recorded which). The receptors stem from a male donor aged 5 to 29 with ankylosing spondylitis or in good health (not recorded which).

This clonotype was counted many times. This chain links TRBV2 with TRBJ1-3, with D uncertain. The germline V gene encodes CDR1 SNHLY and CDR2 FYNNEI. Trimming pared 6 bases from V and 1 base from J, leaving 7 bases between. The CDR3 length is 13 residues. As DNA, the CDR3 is TGTGCCAGCAGGACGGATTCTGGAAACACCATATATTTT. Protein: CASRTDSGNTIYF.

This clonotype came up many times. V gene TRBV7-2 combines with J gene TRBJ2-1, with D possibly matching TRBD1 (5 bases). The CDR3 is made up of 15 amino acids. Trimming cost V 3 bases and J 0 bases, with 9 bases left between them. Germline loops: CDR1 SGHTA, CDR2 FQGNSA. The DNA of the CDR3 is TGTGCCAGCAGCTTGGGGCCCAGCTCCTACAATGAGCAGTTCTTC. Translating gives CASSLGPSSYNEQFF.

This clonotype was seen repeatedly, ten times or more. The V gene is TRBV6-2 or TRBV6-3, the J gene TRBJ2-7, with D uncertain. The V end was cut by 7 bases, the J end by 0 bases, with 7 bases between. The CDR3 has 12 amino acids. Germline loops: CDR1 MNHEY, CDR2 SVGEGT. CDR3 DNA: TGTGCCAGCATAAGCAGCTCCTACGAGCAGTACTTC. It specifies CASISSSYEQYF.

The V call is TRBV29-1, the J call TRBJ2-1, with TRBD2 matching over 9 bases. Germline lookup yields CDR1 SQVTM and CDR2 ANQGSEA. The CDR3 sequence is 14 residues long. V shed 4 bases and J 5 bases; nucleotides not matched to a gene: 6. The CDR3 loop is CSVAGTSFNNEQFF. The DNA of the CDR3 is TGCAGCGTTGCCGGGACTAGCTTTAACAATGAGCAGTTCTTC.

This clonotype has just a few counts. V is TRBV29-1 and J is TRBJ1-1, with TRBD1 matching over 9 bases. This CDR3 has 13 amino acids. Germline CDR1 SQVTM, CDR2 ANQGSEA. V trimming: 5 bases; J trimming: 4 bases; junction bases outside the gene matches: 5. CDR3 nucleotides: TGCAGCGTTAGGGACAGGGAGGGCACTGAAGCTTTCTTT. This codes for CSVRDREGTEAFF.

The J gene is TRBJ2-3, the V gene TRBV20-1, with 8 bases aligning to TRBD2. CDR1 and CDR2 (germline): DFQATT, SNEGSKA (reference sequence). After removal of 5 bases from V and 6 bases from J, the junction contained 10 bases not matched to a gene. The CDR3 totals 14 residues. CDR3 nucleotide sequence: TGCAGTGCTCTAGGGGCGGGAGGATCGGATACGCAGTATTTT. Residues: CSALGAGGSDTQYF.

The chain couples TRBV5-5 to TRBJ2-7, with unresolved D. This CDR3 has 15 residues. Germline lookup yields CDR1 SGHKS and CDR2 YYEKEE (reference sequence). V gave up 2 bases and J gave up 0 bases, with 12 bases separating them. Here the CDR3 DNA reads TGTGCCAGCAGCTTTGGCTCCAAAAACTCCTACGAGCAGTACGTC. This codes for CASSFGSKNSYEQYV.

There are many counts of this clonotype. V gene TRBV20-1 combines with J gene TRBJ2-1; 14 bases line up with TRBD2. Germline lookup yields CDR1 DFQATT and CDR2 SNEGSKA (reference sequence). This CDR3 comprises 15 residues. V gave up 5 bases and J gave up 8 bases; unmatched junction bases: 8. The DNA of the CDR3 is TGCAGTGCTCTCTCGACTAGCGGGAGGGCCGATGAGCAGTTCTTC. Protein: CSALSTSGRADEQFF.

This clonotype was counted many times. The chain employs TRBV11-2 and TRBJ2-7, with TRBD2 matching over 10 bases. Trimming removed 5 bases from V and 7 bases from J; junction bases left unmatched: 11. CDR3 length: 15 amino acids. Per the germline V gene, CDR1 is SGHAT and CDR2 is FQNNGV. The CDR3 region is CASSSIAGGQPEQYV. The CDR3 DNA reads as TGTGCCAGCAGCAGCATAGCGGGAGGACAACCAGAGCAGTACGTC.

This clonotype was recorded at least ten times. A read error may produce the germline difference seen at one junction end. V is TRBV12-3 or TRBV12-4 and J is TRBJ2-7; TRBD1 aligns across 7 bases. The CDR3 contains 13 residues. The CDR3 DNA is TGTGCCAGCAGTTTGACAGGGCCCCACGAGCAGTCCTTC. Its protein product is CASSLTGPHEQSF.

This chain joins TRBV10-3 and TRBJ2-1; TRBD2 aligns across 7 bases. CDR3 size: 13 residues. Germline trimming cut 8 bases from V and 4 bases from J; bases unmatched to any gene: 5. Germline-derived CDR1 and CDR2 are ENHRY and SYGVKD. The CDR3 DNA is TGTGCCATCGGGCTAGCGGTTTACAATGAGCAGTTCTTC. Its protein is CAIGLAVYNEQFF.

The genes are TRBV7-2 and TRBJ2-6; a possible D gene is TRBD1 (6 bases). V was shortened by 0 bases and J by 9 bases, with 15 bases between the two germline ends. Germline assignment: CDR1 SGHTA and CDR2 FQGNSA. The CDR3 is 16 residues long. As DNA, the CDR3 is TGTGCCAGCAGCTTAGCGCTCCGGGACAACAACAACGTCCTGACTTTC. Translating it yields CASSLALRDNNNVLTF. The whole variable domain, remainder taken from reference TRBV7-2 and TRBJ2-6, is GAGVSQSPSNKVTEKGKDVELRCDPISGHTALYWYRQSLGQGLEFLIYFQGNSAPDKSGLPSDRFSAERTGGSVSTLTIQRTQQEDSAVYLCASSLALRDNNNVLTFGAGSRLTVL.

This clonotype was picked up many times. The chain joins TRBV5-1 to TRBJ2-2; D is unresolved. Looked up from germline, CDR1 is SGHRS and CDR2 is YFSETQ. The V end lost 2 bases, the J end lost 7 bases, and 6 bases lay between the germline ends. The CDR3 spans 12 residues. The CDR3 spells CASSLLVGELFF. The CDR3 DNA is TGCGCCAGCAGCTTATTGGTCGGGGAGCTGTTTTTT.

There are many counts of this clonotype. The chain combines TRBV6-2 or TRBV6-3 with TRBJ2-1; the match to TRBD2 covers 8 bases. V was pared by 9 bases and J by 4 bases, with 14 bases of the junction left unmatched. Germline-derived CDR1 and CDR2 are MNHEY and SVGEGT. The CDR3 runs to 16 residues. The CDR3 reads CASDLAGRLGYNEQFF. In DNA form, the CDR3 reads TGTGCCAGTGACCTAGCGGGCCGCTTGGGGTACAATGAGCAGTTCTTC.

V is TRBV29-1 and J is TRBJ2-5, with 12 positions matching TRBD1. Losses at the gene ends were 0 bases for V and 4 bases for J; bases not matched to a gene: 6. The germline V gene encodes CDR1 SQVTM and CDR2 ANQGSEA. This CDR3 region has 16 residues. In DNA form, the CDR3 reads TGCAGCGTTGAAGATTATGGGACAGGGGGCGGAGAGACCCAGTACTTC. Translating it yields CSVEDYGTGGGETQYF.

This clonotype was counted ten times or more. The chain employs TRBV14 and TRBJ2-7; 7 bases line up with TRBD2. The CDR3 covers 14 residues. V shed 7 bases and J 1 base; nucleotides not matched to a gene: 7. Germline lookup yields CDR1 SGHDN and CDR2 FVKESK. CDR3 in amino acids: CASTGLGVSYEQYF. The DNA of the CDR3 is TGTGCCAGCACCGGACTAGGGGTTTCCTACGAGCAGTACTTC.

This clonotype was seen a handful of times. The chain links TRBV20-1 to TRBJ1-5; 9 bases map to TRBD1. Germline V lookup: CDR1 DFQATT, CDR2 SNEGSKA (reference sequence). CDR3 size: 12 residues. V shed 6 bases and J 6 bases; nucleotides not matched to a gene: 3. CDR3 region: CSAEGQGQPQHF. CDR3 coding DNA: TGCAGTGCCGAGGGACAGGGTCAGCCCCAGCATTTT.